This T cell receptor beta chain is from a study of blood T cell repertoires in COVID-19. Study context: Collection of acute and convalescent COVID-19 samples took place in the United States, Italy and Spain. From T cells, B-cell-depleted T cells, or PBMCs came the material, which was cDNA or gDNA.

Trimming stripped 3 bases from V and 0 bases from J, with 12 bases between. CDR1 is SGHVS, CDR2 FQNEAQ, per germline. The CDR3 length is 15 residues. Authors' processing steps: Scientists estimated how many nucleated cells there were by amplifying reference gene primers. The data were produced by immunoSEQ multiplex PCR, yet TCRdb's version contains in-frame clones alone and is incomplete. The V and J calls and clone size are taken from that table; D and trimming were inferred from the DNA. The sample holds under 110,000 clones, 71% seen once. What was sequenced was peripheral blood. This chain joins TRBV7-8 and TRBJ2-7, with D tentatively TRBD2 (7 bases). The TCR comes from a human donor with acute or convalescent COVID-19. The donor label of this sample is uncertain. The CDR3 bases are TGTGCCAGCAGCTTGGAGGGGGGGTACTCCTACGAGCAGTACTTC. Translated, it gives CASSLEGGYSYEQYF.